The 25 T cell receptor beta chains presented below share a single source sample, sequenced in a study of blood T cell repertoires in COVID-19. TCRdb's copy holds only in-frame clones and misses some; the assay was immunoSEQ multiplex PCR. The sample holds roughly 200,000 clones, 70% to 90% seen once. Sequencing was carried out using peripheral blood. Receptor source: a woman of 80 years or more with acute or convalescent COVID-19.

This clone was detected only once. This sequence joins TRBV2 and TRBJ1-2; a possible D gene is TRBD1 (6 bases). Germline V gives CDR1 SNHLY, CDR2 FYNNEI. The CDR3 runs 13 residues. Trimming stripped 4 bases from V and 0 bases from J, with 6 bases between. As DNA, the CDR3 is TGTGCCAGCAGTGGGACAGCTAACTATGGCTACACCTTC. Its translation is CASSGTANYGYTF.

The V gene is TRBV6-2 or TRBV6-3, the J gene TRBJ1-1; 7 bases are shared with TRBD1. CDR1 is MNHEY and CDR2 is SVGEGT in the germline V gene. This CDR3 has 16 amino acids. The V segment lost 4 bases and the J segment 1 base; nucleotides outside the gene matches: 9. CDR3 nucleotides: TGTGCCAGCAGTTTCTACAGGGGAAAGGGGAACACTGAAGCTTTCTTT. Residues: CASSFYRGKGNTEAFF.

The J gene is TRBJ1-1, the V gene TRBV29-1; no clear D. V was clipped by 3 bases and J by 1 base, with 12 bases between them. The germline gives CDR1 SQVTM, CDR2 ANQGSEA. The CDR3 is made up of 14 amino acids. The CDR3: CSVDLFGRNTEAFF. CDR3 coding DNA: TGCAGCGTTGATTTATTTGGCCGGAACACTGAAGCTTTCTTT.

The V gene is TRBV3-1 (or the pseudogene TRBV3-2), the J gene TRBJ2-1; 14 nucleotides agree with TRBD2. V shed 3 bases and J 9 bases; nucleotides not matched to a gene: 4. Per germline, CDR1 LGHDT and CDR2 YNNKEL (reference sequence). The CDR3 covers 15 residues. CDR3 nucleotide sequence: TGTGCCAGCAGCCAGGGACTAGCGGGAGAGGGTGAGCAGTTCTTC. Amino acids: CASSQGLAGEGEQFF.

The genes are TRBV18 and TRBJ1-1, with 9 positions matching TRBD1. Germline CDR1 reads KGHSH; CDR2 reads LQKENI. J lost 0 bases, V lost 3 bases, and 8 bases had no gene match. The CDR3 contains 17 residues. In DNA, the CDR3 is TGTGCCAGCTCACCTACGGGACAGGGAGGATTGAACACTGAAGCTTTCTTT. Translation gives CASSPTGQGGLNTEAFF. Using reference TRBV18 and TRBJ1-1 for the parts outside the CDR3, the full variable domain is NAGVMQNPRHLVRRRGQEARLRCSPMKGHSHVYWYRQLPEEGLKFMVYLQKENIIDESGMPKERFSAEFPKEGPSILRIQQVVRGDSAAYFCASSPTGQGGLNTEAFFGQGTRLTVV.

The CDR3 DNA follows: TGTGCCAGCAGCTTAGTCACACATTTTGGTGAAAAACTGTTTTTT. Translating it yields CASSLVTHFGEKLFF. This rearrangement joins TRBV7-2 to TRBJ1-4; D call uncertain. The V end lost 1 base, the J end lost 7 bases, and 13 bases lay between the germline ends. The length of the CDR3 is 15 residues. In germline, CDR1 is SGHTA, CDR2 FQGNSA. Together with reference TRBV7-2 and TRBJ1-4, the CDR3 gives the full variable domain: GAGVSQSPSNKVTEKGKDVELRCDPISGHTALYWYRQSLGQGLEFLIYFQGNSAPDKSGLPSDRFSAERTGGSVSTLTIQRTQQEDSAVYLCASSLVTHFGEKLFFGSGTQLSVL.

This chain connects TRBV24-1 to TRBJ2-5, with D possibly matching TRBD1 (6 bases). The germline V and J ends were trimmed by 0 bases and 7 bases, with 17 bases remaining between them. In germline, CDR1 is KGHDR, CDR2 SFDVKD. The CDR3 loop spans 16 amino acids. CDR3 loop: CATSDLGMDSSGTQYF. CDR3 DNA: TGTGCCACCAGTGATTTGGGGATGGACAGTTCGGGGACCCAGTACTTC.

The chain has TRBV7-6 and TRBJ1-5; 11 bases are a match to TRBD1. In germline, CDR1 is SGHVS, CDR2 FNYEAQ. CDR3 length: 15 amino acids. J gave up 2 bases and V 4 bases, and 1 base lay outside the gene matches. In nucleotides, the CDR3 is TGTGCCAGCAGCTCGGGACAGGGGGGCAATCAGCCCCAGCATTTT. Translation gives CASSSGQGGNQPQHF.

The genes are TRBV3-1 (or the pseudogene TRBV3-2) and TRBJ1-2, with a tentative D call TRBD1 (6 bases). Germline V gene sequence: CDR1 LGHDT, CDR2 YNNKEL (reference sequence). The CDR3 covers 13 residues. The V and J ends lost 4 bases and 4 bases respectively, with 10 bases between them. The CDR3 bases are TGTGCCAGCAGCCCCTGGACAGCCTATGGCTACACCTTC. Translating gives CASSPWTAYGYTF.

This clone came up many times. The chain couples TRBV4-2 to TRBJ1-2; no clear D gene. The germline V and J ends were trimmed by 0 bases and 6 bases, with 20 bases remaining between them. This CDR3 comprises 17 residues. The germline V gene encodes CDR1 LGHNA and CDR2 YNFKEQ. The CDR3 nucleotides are TGTGCCAGCAGCCAAGATGAGGGAACGGGGTTTTTACATGGCTACACCTTC. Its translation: CASSQDEGTGFLHGYTF.

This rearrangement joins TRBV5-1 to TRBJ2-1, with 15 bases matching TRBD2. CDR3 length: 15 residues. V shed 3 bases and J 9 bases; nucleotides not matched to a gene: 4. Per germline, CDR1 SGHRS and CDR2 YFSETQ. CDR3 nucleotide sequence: TGCGCCAGCAGCTGGGGACTAGCGGGAGGCACTGAGCAGTTCTTC. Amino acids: CASSWGLAGGTEQFF.

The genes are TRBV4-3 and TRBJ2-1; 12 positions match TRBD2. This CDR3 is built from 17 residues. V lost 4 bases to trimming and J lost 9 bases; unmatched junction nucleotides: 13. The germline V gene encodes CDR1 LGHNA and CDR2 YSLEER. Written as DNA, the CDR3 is TGCGCCAGCAGCCTTATACTTGGGACTAGCGGGTGGAGTGAGCAGTTCTTC. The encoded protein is CASSLILGTSGWSEQFF.

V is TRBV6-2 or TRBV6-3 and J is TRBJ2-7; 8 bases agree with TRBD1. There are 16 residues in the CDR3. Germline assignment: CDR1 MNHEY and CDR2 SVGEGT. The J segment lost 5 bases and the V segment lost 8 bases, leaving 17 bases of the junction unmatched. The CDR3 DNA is TGTGCCAGCCGCCCCGCTTGGGGCCAGGGGGCAAACGAGCAGTACTTC. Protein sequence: CASRPAWGQGANEQYF.

The CDR3 loop is CASSSNPGLAAEQFF. CDR3 sequence (DNA): TGCGCCAGCAGCTCCAATCCGGGACTAGCGGCTGAGCAGTTCTTC. The rearrangement links TRBV5-1 to TRBJ2-1; 11 bases align to TRBD2. CDR1 and CDR2 (germline): SGHRS, YFSETQ. V trimming: 3 bases; J trimming: 9 bases; junction bases outside the gene matches: 8. The CDR3 is made up of 15 amino acids.

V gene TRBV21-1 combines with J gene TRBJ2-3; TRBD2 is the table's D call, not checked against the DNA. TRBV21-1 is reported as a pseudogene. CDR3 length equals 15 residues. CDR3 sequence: CASSKARGNADTQYF. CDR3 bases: TGTGCCAGCAGCAAAGCGCGAGGGAACGCAGATACGCAGTATTTT.

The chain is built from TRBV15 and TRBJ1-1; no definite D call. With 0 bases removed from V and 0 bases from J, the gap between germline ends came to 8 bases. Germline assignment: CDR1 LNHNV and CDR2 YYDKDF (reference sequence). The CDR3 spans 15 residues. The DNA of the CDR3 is TGTGCCACCAGCAGAGAAATCGGGGTGAACACTGAAGCTTTCTTT. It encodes CATSREIGVNTEAFF. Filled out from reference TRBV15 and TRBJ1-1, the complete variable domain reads DAMVIQNPRYQVTQFGKPVTLSCSQTLNHNVMYWYQQKSSQAPKLLFHYYDKDFNNEADTPDNFQSRRPNTSFCFLDIRSPGLGDTAMYLCATSREIGVNTEAFFGQGTRLTVV.

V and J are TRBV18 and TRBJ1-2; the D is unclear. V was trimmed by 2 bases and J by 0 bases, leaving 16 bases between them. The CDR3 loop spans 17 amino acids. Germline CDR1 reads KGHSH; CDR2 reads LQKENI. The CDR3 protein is CASSPTFVVRTNYGYTF. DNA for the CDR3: TGTGCCAGCTCACCAACGTTCGTGGTCAGAACTAACTATGGCTACACCTTC.

This chain's CDR3 is CASSLPTGNYGYTF. The CDR3 nucleotides are TGCGCCAGCAGCTTGCCGACGGGAAACTATGGCTACACCTTC. The chain joins TRBV5-1 to TRBJ1-2, with D unclear. CDR3 size: 14 residues. Trimming left V 1 base short and J 2 bases short, with 9 bases between. Germline CDR1 SGHRS, CDR2 YFSETQ.

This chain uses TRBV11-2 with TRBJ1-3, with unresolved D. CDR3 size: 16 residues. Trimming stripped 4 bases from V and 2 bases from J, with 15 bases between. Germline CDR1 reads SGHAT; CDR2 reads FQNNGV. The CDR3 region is CASSSDLWGAGNTIYF. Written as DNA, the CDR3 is TGTGCCAGCAGCTCCGACCTGTGGGGAGCTGGAAACACCATATATTTT.

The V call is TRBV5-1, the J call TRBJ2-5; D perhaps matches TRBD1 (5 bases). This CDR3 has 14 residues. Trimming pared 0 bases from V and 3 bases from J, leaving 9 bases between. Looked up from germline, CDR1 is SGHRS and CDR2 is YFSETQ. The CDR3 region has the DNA TGCGCCAGCAGCTTGGTCTCAGGGAAAGAGACCCAGTACTTC. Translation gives CASSLVSGKETQYF.

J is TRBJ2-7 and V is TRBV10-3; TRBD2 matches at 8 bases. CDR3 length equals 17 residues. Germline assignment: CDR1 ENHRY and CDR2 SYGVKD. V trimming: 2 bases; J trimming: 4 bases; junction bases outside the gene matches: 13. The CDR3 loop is CAISETSATSGSYEQYF. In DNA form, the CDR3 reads TGTGCCATCAGTGAGACTAGTGCCACTAGCGGTTCTTACGAGCAGTACTTC.

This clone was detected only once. CDR3 bases: TGTGCCAGCAGTTTTTGGGACATCTCCGACGGAGAAAAACTGTTTTTT. This sequence encodes CASSFWDISDGEKLFF. V is TRBV28 and J is TRBJ1-4; D might be TRBD1 (6 bases). The germline gives CDR1 MDHEN, CDR2 SYDVKM. The V end lost 3 bases, the J end lost 8 bases, and 19 bases lay between the germline ends. The CDR3 is 16 residues long.

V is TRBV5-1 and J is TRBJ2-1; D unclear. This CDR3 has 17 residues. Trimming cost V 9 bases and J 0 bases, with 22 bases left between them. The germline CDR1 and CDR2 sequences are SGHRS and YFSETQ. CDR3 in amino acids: CATRGATLHSSYNEQFF. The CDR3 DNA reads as TGCGCCACCCGCGGTGCAACCCTCCATAGCTCCTACAATGAGCAGTTCTTC.

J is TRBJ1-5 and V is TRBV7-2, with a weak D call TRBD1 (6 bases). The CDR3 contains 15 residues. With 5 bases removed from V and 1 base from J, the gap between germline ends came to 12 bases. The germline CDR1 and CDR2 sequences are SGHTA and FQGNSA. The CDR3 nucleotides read TGTGCCAGCAGCCCCAGGGGAGGGAGCAATCAGCCCCAGCATTTT. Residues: CASSPRGGSNQPQHF.

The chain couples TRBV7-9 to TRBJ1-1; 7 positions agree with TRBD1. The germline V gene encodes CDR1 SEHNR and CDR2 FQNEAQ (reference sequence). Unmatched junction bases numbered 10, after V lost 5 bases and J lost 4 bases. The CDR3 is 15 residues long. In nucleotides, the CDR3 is TGTGCCAGCAGCCAATCCACAGGGGTAGGCACTGAAGCTTTCTTT. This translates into CASSQSTGVGTEAFF.